This TCR beta chain was found in a study (dated by TCRdb to the mid-2010s). After removal of 5 bases from V and 3 bases from J, the junction retains 5 bases not matched to a gene. CDR1 DFQATT and CDR2 SNEGSKA were looked up in the germline V gene (reference sequence). The CDR3 contains 13 residues, cysteine and phenylalanine counted. The retained sequence is limited to the CDR3, 39 bases, with the frame set at the first base. Library construction relied on RT-PCR. Sequenced on an Illumina MiSeq. Clones were called with MiXCR by TCRdb after fastp trimmed the public reads at Q25, and only in-frame beta chains were retained. Here each entry gathers all rows of one CDR3 protein and keeps the most common genes and DNA. Present in this sample are about 680,000 distinct CDR3 sequences, 13% to 15% of which were seen just once. The leading ten clones occupy roughly 4% of the sample. As for this clonotype: The antigen it binds to is not known. Base qualities were left out, and no much larger clone turns up one base away.

The clonotype originates from a female donor in good health, serving as a healthy control. Sequenced: memory CD4+ T cells from blood. The chain joins TRBV20-1 to TRBJ1-2; 8 of the junction bases match TRBD1. The nucleotide sequence is TGCAGTGCTCGATTGGGACAGGACTATGGCTACACCTTC. This sequence encodes CSARLGQDYGYTF.